This is a list of T cell receptor beta chains from one sample in a study of T cell changes during pregnancy in multiple sclerosis. Only in-frame clones appear in the TCRdb table, and some are missing; sequencing was by immunoSEQ multiplex PCR. The data contain about 77,000 clones, over 75% of them singletons. This sample comprised peripheral blood, obtained before pregnancy. The source of these receptors is a female donor with multiple sclerosis, enrolled in a pregnancy study. Both conserved end residues are part of each CDR3. A D gene is named only where the DNA matches it firmly. Clone size is not always given. Where it is, it says once, few, many or a class for expanded clones.

D,size,V,length,J,DNA,CDR3
TRBD1,once,TRBV5-4,13,TRBJ2-3,TGTGCCAGCAGTCTACAGGGGACAGATACGCAGTATTTT,CASSLQGTDTQYF
TRBD1,NA,TRBV4-1,17,TRBJ1-2,TGCGCCAGCAGCCAGGTGACAGGGGCCAGCACCCACTATGGCTACACCTTC,CASSQVTGASTHYGYTF
NA,NA,TRBV2,14,TRBJ1-1,TGTGCCAGCAGTCATAACAGCTTGAACACTGAAGCTTTCTTT,CASSHNSLNTEAFF
TRBD1,once,TRBV6-6,14,TRBJ1-2,TGTGCCAGCAGCTCAGGGGGCGCGGACTATGGCTACACCTTC,CASSSGGADYGYTF
NA,NA,TRBV10-1,15,TRBJ1-3,TGCGCCAGCAGTGATAACAGGGTGCCTGGAAACACCATATATTTT,CASSDNRVPGNTIYF
NA,NA,TRBV19,12,TRBJ1-1,TGTGCCAGTAGTATGAGGTCGGCTGAAGCTTTCTTT,CASSMRSAEAFF
NA,NA,TRBV5-1,13,TRBJ2-1,TGCGCCAGCAGCGGCACAGGAGACAATGAGCAGTTCTTC,CASSGTGDNEQFF
TRBD1,NA,TRBV30,14,TRBJ2-5,TGTGCCTGGAGTGCGGGAAGGGGGCATGAGACCCAGTACTTC,CAWSAGRGHETQYF
NA,once,TRBV5-6,15,TRBJ1-2,TGTGCCAGCAGCTTGGTGGGGGGAGCGGGCTATGGCTACACCTTC,CASSLVGGAGYGYTF
TRBD1,NA,TRBV2,16,TRBJ2-3,TGTGCCAGCAGTGAATTTGACAGGGGGTACGCAGATACGCAGTATTTT,CASSEFDRGYADTQYF
TRBD1,NA,TRBV6-1,15,TRBJ2-7,TGTGCCAGCAGTGAACGAGGGACAGGGGCCTACGAGCAGTACTTC,CASSERGTGAYEQYF
NA,NA,TRBV30,15,TRBJ2-2,TGTGCCTGGAGGGTACAGGGAGCGAACACCGGGGAGCTGTTTTTT,CAWRVQGANTGELFF
NA,few,TRBV7-2,14,TRBJ2-2,TGTGCCAGCGGACAGCCCTCGAACACCGGGGAGCTGTTTTTT,CASGQPSNTGELFF
NA,NA,TRBV5-6,16,TRBJ2-6,TGTGCCAGCAGCTTGTCACTGCACTCTGGGGCCAACGTCCTGACTTTC,CASSLSLHSGANVLTF
NA,NA,TRBV5-6,15,TRBJ1-2,TGTGCCAGCAGCTCACAGGGACACCTACCCAGCGGCTACACCTTC,CASSSQGHLPSGYTF
TRBD1,once,TRBV28,15,TRBJ1-1,TGTGCCAGCAGTTTCGGCAGGGGGTCGGGCACTGAAGCTTTCTTT,CASSFGRGSGTEAFF
NA,NA,TRBV28,14,TRBJ1-2,TGTGCCAGCAGACCCGGGACATTTAACTATGGCTACACCTTC,CASRPGTFNYGYTF
NA,NA,TRBV5-6,14,TRBJ2-7,TGTGCCAGCAGCGATTACAGTCGCTCCTACGAGCAGTACTTC,CASSDYSRSYEQYF
TRBD2,once,TRBV7-2,15,TRBJ2-3,TGTGCCAGCATGCTAGCGGGGGGGCGGGCAGATACGCAGTATTTT,CASMLAGGRADTQYF
NA,NA,TRBV9,13,TRBJ2-1,TGTGCCAGCAGCGTAGATAGTGGCAATGAGCAGTTCTTC,CASSVDSGNEQFF
NA,NA,TRBV28,13,TRBJ1-2,TGTGCCAGCCGCTACGAGAGTTACTATGGCTACACCTTC,CASRYESYYGYTF
NA,NA,TRBV18,18,TRBJ1-1,TGTGCCAGCTCACCCGCTTACGGGGGGCAAATCTTGAACACTGAAGCTTTCTTT,CASSPAYGGQILNTEAFF
TRBD2,NA,TRBV30,11,TRBJ2-3,TGTGCCTGGAGTTGGGAGGGTACGCAGTATTTT,CAWSWEGTQYF
TRBD1,NA,TRBV29-1,14,TRBJ2-1,TGCAGCGCCCGGGACAGGGGGCTTTGGGATGAGCAGTTCTTC,CSARDRGLWDEQFF
NA,NA,TRBV2,14,TRBJ2-2,TGTGCCAGCAGTGGCTTGATGGTCCGGGGGGAGCTGTTTTTT,CASSGLMVRGELFF
NA,NA,TRBV5-1,12,TRBJ1-2,TGCGCCAGCCGCGAGGGCCCCTATGGCTACACCTTC,CASREGPYGYTF
TRBD1,NA,TRBV19,15,TRBJ2-5,TGTGCCAGTAGTTCGGGACAGGGGGCATGGGAGACCCAGTACTTC,CASSSGQGAWETQYF
TRBD1,NA,TRBV4-2,17,TRBJ1-5,TGTGCCAGCAGCCAAGGGGGTTTCGGGACAGGGGATCAGCCCCAGCATTTT,CASSQGGFGTGDQPQHF